These 6 T cell receptor beta chains share one sample of origin, sequenced in a study of T cell repertoires in cytomegalovirus infection. TCRdb processed the reads anew with MiXCR; each CDR3 protein has one entry. The table records about 830,000 distinct CDR3 sequences, 32% of them present only once. Their antigens remain unidentified. The sample here was cultured CD8+ T cells from PBMCs, taken from culture after CMV antigen stimulation. Receptor source: a human donor in good health (CMV status not recorded). Some clones in this sample may be carry-over from other donors' samples.

This clonotype has just a few counts. The chain uses TRBV27 and TRBJ1-6; D not certain. Germline CDR1 is MNHEY and CDR2 is SMNVEV (reference sequence). This CDR3 region has 15 residues. V was shortened by 1 base and J by 3 bases, with 7 bases between the two germline ends. CDR3 DNA: TGTGCCAGCAGTTTATGGTCAGTCTATAATTCACCCCTCCACTTT. It encodes CASSLWSVYNSPLHF.

This clonotype was seen more than once but under ten times. The J gene is TRBJ1-1, the V gene TRBV28, with 10 bases aligning to TRBD1. The CDR3 extends over 14 amino acids. Germline V gene lookup returns CDR1 MDHEN and CDR2 SYDVKM. Trimming took 4 bases from V and 7 from J; bases not matched to a gene: 6. Written as DNA, the CDR3 is TGTGCCAGCAGTTGGGGACAGGGGTTTGGTGAAGCTTTCTTT. Its translation is CASSWGQGFGEAFF.

This clonotype was seen a handful of times. The genes are TRBV7-9 and TRBJ2-1, with TRBD1 matching over 7 bases. The CDR3 has 13 amino acids. The trim removed 8 bases at V and 8 bases at J, leaving 9 bases unmatched. Germline V gives CDR1 SEHNR, CDR2 FQNEAQ (reference sequence). The CDR3 spells CASWGTGDHEQFF. DNA for the CDR3: TGTGCCAGCTGGGGAACAGGGGATCATGAGCAGTTCTTC. Drawing the rest from reference TRBV7-9 and TRBJ2-1, the complete variable domain is DTGVSQNPRHKITKRGQNVTFRCDPISEHNRLYWYRQTLGQGPEFLTYFQNEAQLEKSRLLSDRFSAERPKGSFSTLEIQRTEQGDSAMYLCASWGTGDHEQFFGPGTRLTVL.

The CDR3 sequence is CASRVGGNIYTEAFF. The CDR3 DNA reads TGTGCCAGCCGGGTAGGGGGCAATATTTACACTGAAGCTTTCTTT. The V call is TRBV6-6, the J call TRBJ1-1, with 7 bases matching TRBD1. The CDR3 spans 15 residues. V shed 8 bases, J shed 3 bases, and the junction held 12 bases outside the gene matches. The germline CDR1 and CDR2 sequences are MNHNY and SVGAGI (reference sequence).

This clonotype came up a few times. The rearrangement links TRBV6-4 to TRBJ2-1; weak D call: TRBD2 (5 bases). There are 14 residues in the CDR3. CDR1 and CDR2 (germline): MRHNA, SNTAGT. V was shortened by 4 bases and J by 9 bases, with 16 bases between the two germline ends. The CDR3 DNA is TGTGCCAGCAGTGGGAACCCCCCCGAGGGTGAGCAGTTCTTC. It translates to CASSGNPPEGEQFF.

This clonotype was observed a few times. The V and J genes are TRBV6-1 and TRBJ1-2; D is unclear. From germline, CDR1 is MNHNS and CDR2 SASEGT. V was shortened by 4 bases and J by 5 bases, with 11 bases between the two germline ends. CDR3 length equals 13 residues. This CDR3 is CASSGRGWYGYTF. CDR3 sequence (DNA): TGTGCCAGCAGTGGGCGGGGTTGGTATGGCTACACCTTC.